Following are 4 T cell receptor beta chains from one sample sequenced in a study of CD8 T cells in Susac syndrome. Reverse transcription of about 0.5 to 1 ug RNA was carried out with random hexamers. MiXCR, applied by TCRdb to the immunoSEQ multiplex PCR reads, yields one record per CDR3 protein. In the table there are about 180,000 distinct CDR3 sequences, 93% of which are singletons. The sample was CD4+ T cells from PBMCs. The receptors here all came from a human donor with multiple sclerosis.

CDR3 protein: CASGDGTWQPQHF. CDR3 DNA: TGTGCCAGTGGAGACGGAACTTGGCAGCCCCAGCATTTT. The chain links TRBV19 to TRBJ1-5; D not resolved. The CDR3 runs 13 residues. Germline V CDR1 and CDR2: LNHDA, SQIVND (reference sequence). Trimming took 8 bases from V and 7 from J, leaving 15 bases between them.

The chain has TRBV2 and TRBJ1-5, with TRBD1 as a possible D gene (5 bases). This CDR3 comprises 11 residues. Trimming shortened V by 7 bases and J by 15 bases, and 16 bases separated the two germline ends. Germline V gene lookup returns CDR1 SNHLY and CDR2 FYNNEI. CDR3 amino acids: CASTAEGWWHF. The CDR3, as DNA: TGTGCCAGCACCGCAGAGGGGTGGTGGCATTTT.

This chain joins TRBV6-5 and TRBJ1-1; D not certain. The CDR3 loop spans 17 amino acids. Per germline, CDR1 MNHEY and CDR2 SVGAGI. V lost 0 bases, J lost 2 bases, and 16 bases lay in between. This chain's CDR3 is CASSYSLQTDLNTEAFF. The CDR3, as DNA: TGTGCCAGCAGTTACTCGTTACAAACAGACCTTAACACTGAAGCTTTCTTT.

The chain is built from TRBV5-1 and TRBJ2-5; possibly TRBD1 or TRBD2 for D (5 bases each). The CDR3 runs 16 residues. V dropped 4 bases and J dropped 2 bases, with 18 bases sitting between them. Germline V CDR1 and CDR2: SGHRS, YFSETQ. The CDR3 sequence: CASSLSGTLSQETQYF. The CDR3 region has the DNA TGCGCCAGCAGCCTTTCAGGGACCCTGAGTCAAGAGACCCAGTACTTC.